The TCR beta chain under discussion was sequenced for a study of T cells in Graves' hyperthyroidism and ophthalmopathy. TCR beta CDR3 regions were amplified from RNA. Researchers ran a first-round RT-PCR on the TCR CDR3 using the HTBI primer set. One entry per CDR3 protein, called by TCRdb with MiXCR from the multiplex PCR reads. Of 500,000 to 800,000 distinct CDR3 sequences in the sample, around 13% were seen once. Note on this clonotype: The conserved phenylalanine or tryptophan is not found at the CDR3 terminus, so this likely reflects a read error.

The CDR3 is 13 amino acids. The germline CDR1 and CDR2 sequences are SEHNR and FQNEAQ (reference sequence). V was cut by 5 bases and J by 6 bases, with 13 bases left in between. Input material: blood. This clonotype was sampled from a woman aged 45-60 years with Graves' ophthalmopathy. This chain links TRBV7-9 with TRBJ1-1, with D maybe TRBD1 (5 bases). The CDR3 region has the DNA TGTGCCAGCAGCCCCTCGACCAGGGCTGAAGCTTTCCTT. It is translated as CASSPSTRAEAFL.